The 26 T cell receptor beta chains reported below all come from one sample, sequenced in a study of early stage breast cancer tumors. Sequenced by immunoSEQ multiplex PCR; TCRdb stores in-frame clones only, minus some. The table lists 20,000 to 25,000 clones, 60% to 85% of them singletons. The specimen was blood. Receptors originate from a person aged 55-75 years with breast cancer.

The V call is TRBV6-1, the J call TRBJ2-3; perhaps TRBD1 as D (6 bases). CDR3 length: 14 residues. Germline CDR1 reads MNHNS; CDR2 reads SASEGT. V shed 6 bases and J shed 4 bases, with 14 bases lying between them. The CDR3 here is CASRPAGEPDTQYF. CDR3 nucleotide sequence: TGTGCCAGCAGGCCCGCAGGGGAACCAGATACGCAGTATTTT.

Only one count was recorded for this clone. The chain is built from TRBV27 and TRBJ2-5, with D uncertain. V was shortened by 2 bases and J by 2 bases, with 9 bases between the two germline ends. The CDR3 sequence is 14 residues long. In germline, CDR1 is MNHEY, CDR2 SMNVEV (reference sequence). For the CDR3, the DNA is TGTGCCAGCAGTTTAAAGAGCACTCAAGAGACCCAGTACTTC. Its translation: CASSLKSTQETQYF.

The chain has TRBV5-5 and TRBJ2-1, with 9 bases aligning to TRBD2. This CDR3 has 15 residues. CDR1 SGHKS and CDR2 YYEKEE come from the germline V gene (reference sequence). The junction had 8 bases not matched to a gene; V was cut back by 2 bases and J by 8 bases. The DNA of the CDR3 is TGTGCCAGCAGCTTCTTTGCGGGAGGGCCCGATGAGCAGTTCTTC. Encoded protein: CASSFFAGGPDEQFF.

The chain is built from TRBV6-1 and TRBJ2-7, with 7 bases identical to TRBD1. The CDR3 is 14 residues long. J lost 3 bases, V lost 1 base, and 3 bases had no gene match. Germline V gene lookup returns CDR1 MNHNS and CDR2 SASEGT. The CDR3 DNA sequence: TGTGCCAGCAGTGAAGTTGGGGACAGCTACGAGCAGTACTTC. Residues: CASSEVGDSYEQYF.

The chain combines TRBV30 with TRBJ2-7; D perhaps matches TRBD2 (5 bases). V lost 2 bases to trimming and J lost 3 bases, with 8 bases between them. The germline gives CDR1 GTSNPN, CDR2 SVGIG (reference sequence). This CDR3 is built from 12 residues. The DNA of the CDR3 is TGTGCCTGGAGTCCCGGAGGCTACGAGCAGTACTTC. This translates into CAWSPGGYEQYF.

Only a few counts were recorded for this clone. J is TRBJ1-2 and V is TRBV27, with TRBD1 as a possible D gene (6 bases). V was cut by 0 bases and J by 2 bases, with 10 bases left in between. This CDR3 is built from 15 residues. Germline-derived CDR1 and CDR2 are MNHEY and SMNVEV (reference sequence). The CDR3 here is CASSLSDRGNYGYTF. DNA for the CDR3: TGTGCCAGCAGTTTATCTGATAGGGGGAACTATGGCTACACCTTC.

This clone was seen just once. CDR3 DNA: TGTGCCAGCCGATTAGGGGGGTTCTCTGGAAACACCATATATTTT. Its protein product is CASRLGGFSGNTIYF. The chain employs TRBV7-2 and TRBJ1-3, with D possibly being TRBD1 (6 bases). V was cut by 8 bases and J by 0 bases, with 14 bases left in between. Germline lookup yields CDR1 SGHTA and CDR2 FQGNSA. The CDR3 consists of 15 residues.

The V gene is TRBV27, the J gene TRBJ2-1; D remains unclear. V was clipped by 3 bases and J by 14 bases, with 17 bases between them. The CDR3 runs 13 residues. The germline V gene has CDR1 MNHEY and CDR2 SMNVEV (reference sequence). CDR3 protein: CASSFALAHSKFF. The DNA for the CDR3 is TGTGCCAGCAGTTTCGCGCTCGCCCACTCCAAGTTCTTC.

The V gene is TRBV9, the J gene TRBJ2-1; the D gene is possibly TRBD2 (6 bases). Between the trimmed V and J ends, which lost 0 bases and 5 bases, there was a span of 12 bases. CDR1 is SGDLS, CDR2 YYNGEE, per germline. CDR3 length equals 15 residues. CDR3 region: CASSVGGGANNEQFF. The CDR3 nucleotides read TGTGCCAGCAGCGTAGGAGGAGGGGCTAACAATGAGCAGTTCTTC.

V is TRBV30 and J is TRBJ1-1; D unclear. The CDR3 loop spans 11 amino acids. Trimming removed 1 base from V and 10 bases from J, with 10 bases in between. CDR1 is GTSNPN, CDR2 SVGIG, per germline (reference sequence). The CDR3 sequence: CAWSENRGAFF. The CDR3 DNA is TGTGCCTGGAGTGAGAATCGGGGAGCTTTCTTT.

DNA of the CDR3: TGTGCCAGCAGCCTGGGGGCAGATACGCAGTATTTT. Its protein is CASSLGADTQYF. J is TRBJ2-3 and V is TRBV11-2; D may match TRBD1 or TRBD2 (5 bases each). In germline, CDR1 is SGHAT, CDR2 FQNNGV. This CDR3 has 12 residues. V lost 5 bases and J lost 4, with 7 bases in between.

The chain carries TRBV7-6 and TRBJ1-6, with a weak D call TRBD1 (6 bases). This CDR3 is built from 15 residues. V was pared by 5 bases and J by 6 bases, with 14 bases between. Germline values: CDR1 SGHVS, CDR2 FNYEAQ. CDR3: CASSPRTVLNSPLHF. CDR3 bases: TGTGCCAGCAGCCCCCGGACAGTACTTAATTCACCCCTCCACTTT. The full variable domain, rest sourced from reference TRBV7-6 and TRBJ1-6, is GAGVSQSPRYKVTKRGQDVALRCDPISGHVSLYWYRQALGQGPEFLTYFNYEAQQDKSGLPNDRFSAERPEGSISTLTIQRTEQRDSAMYRCASSPRTVLNSPLHFGNGTRLTVT.

This clone was observed once. The chain employs TRBV6-1 and TRBJ2-6; D is uncertain. CDR3 size: 15 residues. Deletions cut 6 bases from V and 0 bases from J, with 9 bases between. Germline loops: CDR1 MNHNS, CDR2 SASEGT. The CDR3 here is CASSKGFSGANVLTF. CDR3 bases: TGTGCCAGCAGCAAAGGGTTCTCTGGGGCCAACGTCCTGACTTTC.

This clone was seen a handful of times. The V call is TRBV25-1, the J call TRBJ1-1; the D is unclear. The V gene lost 6 bases and the J gene lost 2 bases, with 13 bases spanning the gap. The CDR3 has 14 residues. Germline V lookup: CDR1 MGHDK, CDR2 SYGVNS. The chain's CDR3 is CASRGNSGNTEAFF. Written as DNA, the CDR3 is TGTGCCAGCAGAGGTAACAGCGGTAACACTGAAGCTTTCTTT.

V is TRBV27 and J is TRBJ1-2; D is unresolved. This CDR3 has 14 residues. Trimming removed 8 bases from V and 13 bases from J, with 26 bases in between. Per the germline V gene, CDR1 is MNHEY and CDR2 is SMNVEV (reference sequence). The CDR3: CASGTTRPFEASTF. The CDR3 region has the DNA TGTGCCAGCGGTACAACTAGGCCATTTGAGGCTTCCACCTTC.

This chain connects TRBV12-1 to TRBJ1-1; no check of the table's D call, TRBD1, against the DNA was made. TRBV12-1 is listed as a pseudogene. The CDR3 extends over 15 amino acids. This CDR3 is CASSPGPGVHTEAFF. The CDR3 bases are TGTGCCAGCAGCCCGGGACCAGGGGTGCACACTGAAGCTTTCTTT.

The gene calls are TRBV9 and TRBJ2-5; D gene ambiguous. Germline CDR1 is SGDLS and CDR2 is YYNGEE. CDR3 length: 13 residues. The V gene lost 0 bases and the J gene lost 4 bases, with 7 bases spanning the gap. The CDR3 loop is CASSVANRETQYF. The DNA of the CDR3 is TGTGCCAGCAGCGTAGCTAACAGAGAGACCCAGTACTTC.

J is TRBJ2-7 and V is TRBV5-1; 12 bases map to TRBD1. V dropped 3 bases and J dropped 5; count of bases not matched to a gene: 9. The CDR3 totals 16 residues. The germline gives CDR1 SGHRS, CDR2 YFSETQ. The CDR3 sequence is CASSWGQGAFFNEQYF. DNA for the CDR3: TGCGCCAGCAGCTGGGGACAGGGGGCATTTTTCAACGAGCAGTACTTC.

This clone was detected only a few times. The chain combines TRBV5-6 with TRBJ2-7, with D unclear. Trimming removed 2 bases from V and 6 bases from J, with 6 bases in between. This CDR3 comprises 11 residues. Germline CDR1 SGHDT, CDR2 YYEEEE. This CDR3 reads CASSFVAEQYF. Here the CDR3 DNA reads TGTGCCAGCAGCTTCGTTGCCGAGCAGTACTTC.

V gene TRBV11-3 combines with J gene TRBJ1-6; the match to TRBD1 covers 9 bases. This CDR3 comprises 16 residues. Germline CDR1 is SGHNT and CDR2 is YENEEA. After removal of 5 bases from V and 1 base from J, the junction contained 3 bases not matched to a gene. DNA for the CDR3: TGTGCCAGCAGCGAAGGGACAGGGTCCTATAATTCACCCCTCCACTTT. Translated, it gives CASSEGTGSYNSPLHF.

This chain joins TRBV5-1 and TRBJ2-1; no definite D call. Trimming stripped 3 bases from V and 0 bases from J, with 7 bases between. The CDR3 contains 14 residues. Germline lookup yields CDR1 SGHRS and CDR2 YFSETQ. This CDR3 reads CASSSQSSYNEQFF. The CDR3 nucleotides are TGCGCCAGCAGCTCCCAAAGCTCCTACAATGAGCAGTTCTTC.

This clone showed up just a few times. The rearrangement links TRBV7-6 to TRBJ1-2; TRBD1 might be the D (5 bases). The V and J ends lost 5 bases and 4 bases respectively, with 11 bases between them. Germline loops: CDR1 SGHVS, CDR2 FNYEAQ. The CDR3 length is 13 residues. The CDR3 sequence is CASSPSGTYGYTF. The CDR3 nucleotides read TGTGCCAGCAGCCCGTCGGGGACCTATGGCTACACCTTC.

The chain combines TRBV7-9 with TRBJ2-7, with D possibly being TRBD1 or TRBD2 (5 bases each). Germline V lookup: CDR1 SEHNR, CDR2 FQNEAQ (reference sequence). CDR3 size: 16 residues. Trimming stripped 1 base from V and 5 bases from J, with 18 bases between. The CDR3 sequence: CASSLELFEGNNEQYF. CDR3 nucleotide sequence: TGTGCCAGCAGCTTAGAATTGTTTGAGGGGAACAACGAGCAGTACTTC.

The chain recombines TRBV7-9 with TRBJ1-2; D call uncertain. The V end lost 4 bases, the J end lost 5 bases, and 5 bases lay between the germline ends. CDR1 and CDR2 (germline): SEHNR, FQNEAQ (reference sequence). The CDR3 sequence is 11 residues long. The CDR3 DNA follows: TGTGCCAGCAGCTCGATATATGGCTACACCTTC. It translates to CASSSIYGYTF.

The chain uses TRBV2 and TRBJ2-3; TRBD2 is a possible D gene (5 bases). The CDR3 is 14 amino acids. Germline V CDR1 and CDR2: SNHLY, FYNNEI. Trimming cost V 10 bases and J 1 base, with 15 bases left between them. This CDR3 is CATKVSGRTDTQYF. CDR3 sequence (DNA): TGTGCCACCAAAGTAAGCGGACGCACAGATACGCAGTATTTT.

This clone appeared once. V and J are TRBV9 and TRBJ1-1; D is ambiguous. Germline V gives CDR1 SGDLS, CDR2 YYNGEE. V was pared by 4 bases and J by 0 bases, with 13 bases between. This CDR3 comprises 15 residues. The CDR3 is CASSPPGSLNTEAFF. The DNA of the CDR3 is TGTGCCAGCAGCCCCCCCGGCAGCCTGAACACTGAAGCTTTCTTT.